This TCR beta chain was found in a study of T-cell reconstitution after alpha-beta-depleted transplantation in children. This clonotype has ten or more counts. Unique molecular identifiers were used in preparing the TCRbeta library. TCRdb ran MiXCR on the PCR reads and lists one entry per CDR3 protein. The table includes around 200,000 distinct CDR3 sequences, approximately 6.6% detected once. This CDR3 comprises 16 residues. V shed 0 bases, J shed 3 bases, and the junction held 3 bases outside the gene matches. The source was PBMCs from the stem cell graft donor, collected from the stem cell graft. The sequence was collected from a human donor who donated a stem cell graft to a child with Wiskott-Aldrich syndrome. The J gene is TRBJ2-7, the V gene TRBV12-3 or TRBV12-4, with 12 bases identical to TRBD2. CDR3 sequence: CASSLATSGRFYEQYF. In nucleotides, the CDR3 is TGTGCCAGCAGTTTAGCAACTAGCGGGAGGTTCTACGAGCAGTACTTC.